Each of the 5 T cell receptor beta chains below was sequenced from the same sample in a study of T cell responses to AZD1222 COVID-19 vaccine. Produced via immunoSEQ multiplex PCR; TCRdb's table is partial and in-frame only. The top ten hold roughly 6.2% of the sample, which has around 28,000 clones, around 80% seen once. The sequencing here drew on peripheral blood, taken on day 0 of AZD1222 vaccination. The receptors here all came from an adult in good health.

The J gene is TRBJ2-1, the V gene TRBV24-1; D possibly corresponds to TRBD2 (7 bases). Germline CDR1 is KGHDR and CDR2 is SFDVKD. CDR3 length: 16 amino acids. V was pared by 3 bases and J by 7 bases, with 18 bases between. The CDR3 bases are TGTGCCACCAGTGATGCCAGCAGCAGGGGAGGGAATGAGCAGTTCTTC. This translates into CATSDASSRGGNEQFF.

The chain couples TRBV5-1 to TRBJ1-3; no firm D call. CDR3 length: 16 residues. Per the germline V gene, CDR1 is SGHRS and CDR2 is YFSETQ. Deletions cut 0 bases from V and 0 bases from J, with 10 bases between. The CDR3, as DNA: TGCGCCAGCAGCTTGGCCCCACCAGACTCTGGAAACACCATATATTTT. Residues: CASSLAPPDSGNTIYF.

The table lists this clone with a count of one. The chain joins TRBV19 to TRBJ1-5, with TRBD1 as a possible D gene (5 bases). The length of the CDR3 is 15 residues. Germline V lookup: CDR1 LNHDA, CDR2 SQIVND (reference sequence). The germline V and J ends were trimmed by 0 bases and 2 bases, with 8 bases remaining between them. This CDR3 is CASSIDQGGNQPQHF. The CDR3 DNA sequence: TGTGCCAGTAGTATAGATCAGGGAGGCAATCAGCCCCAGCATTTT.

CDR3 sequence reads: CASSTLLGAQSTDTQYF. The CDR3 bases are TGTGCCAGCTCAACCCTCCTGGGCGCCCAGAGCACAGATACGCAGTATTTT. The chain joins TRBV18 to TRBJ2-3; D gene unclear. Trimming took off 5 bases at V and 0 bases at J, with 18 bases between the two ends. This CDR3 is built from 17 residues. The V gene's germline CDR1 is KGHSH and CDR2 LQKENI.

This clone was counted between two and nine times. CDR3: CATSRVTTGVRDTQYF. The CDR3 DNA is TGTGCCACCAGCAGAGTGACAACGGGGGTACGAGATACGCAGTATTTT. The chain is built from TRBV15 and TRBJ2-3, with a possible D match to TRBD2 (6 bases). The germline V gene encodes CDR1 LNHNV and CDR2 YYDKDF (reference sequence). The CDR3 contains 16 residues. V was trimmed by 1 base and J by 5 bases, leaving 16 bases between them. Combining the CDR3 with reference TRBV15 and TRBJ2-3 gives the whole variable domain DAMVIQNPRYQVTQFGKPVTLSCSQTLNHNVMYWYQQKSSQAPKLLFHYYDKDFNNEADTPDNFQSRRPNTSFCFLDIRSPGLGDTAMYLCATSRVTTGVRDTQYFGPGTRLTVL.